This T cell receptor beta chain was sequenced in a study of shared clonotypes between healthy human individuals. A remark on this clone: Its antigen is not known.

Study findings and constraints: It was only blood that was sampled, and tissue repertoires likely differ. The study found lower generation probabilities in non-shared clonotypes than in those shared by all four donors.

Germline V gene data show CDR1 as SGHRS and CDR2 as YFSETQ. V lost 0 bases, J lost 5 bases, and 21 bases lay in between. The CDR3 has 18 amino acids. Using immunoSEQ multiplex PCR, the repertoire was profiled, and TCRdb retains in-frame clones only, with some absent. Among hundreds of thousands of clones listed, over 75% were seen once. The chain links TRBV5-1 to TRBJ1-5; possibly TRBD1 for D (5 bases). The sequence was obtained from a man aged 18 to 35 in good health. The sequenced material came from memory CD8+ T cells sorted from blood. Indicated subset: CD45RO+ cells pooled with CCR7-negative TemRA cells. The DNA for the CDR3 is TGCGCCAGCAGCTTGGCCATTGGGGCGGGGTATCTCCATCAGCCCCAGCATTTT. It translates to CASSLAIGAGYLHQPQHF. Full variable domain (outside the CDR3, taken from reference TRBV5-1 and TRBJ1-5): KAGVTQTPRYLIKTRGQQVTLSCSPISGHRSVSWYQQTPGQGLQFLFEYFSETQRNKGNFPGRFSGRQFSNSRSEMNVSTLELGDSALYLCASSLAIGAGYLHQPQHFGDGTRLSIL.